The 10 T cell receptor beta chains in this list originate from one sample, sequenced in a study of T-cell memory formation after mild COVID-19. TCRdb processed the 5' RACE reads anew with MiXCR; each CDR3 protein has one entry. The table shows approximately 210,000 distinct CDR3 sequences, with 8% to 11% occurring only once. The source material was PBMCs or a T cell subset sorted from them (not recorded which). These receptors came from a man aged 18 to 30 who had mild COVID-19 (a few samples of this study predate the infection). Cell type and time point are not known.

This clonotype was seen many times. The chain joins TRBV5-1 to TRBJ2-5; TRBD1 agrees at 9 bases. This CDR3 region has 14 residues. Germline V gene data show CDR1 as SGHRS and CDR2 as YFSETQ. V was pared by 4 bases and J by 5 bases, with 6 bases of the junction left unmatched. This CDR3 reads CASSGGQGAETQYF. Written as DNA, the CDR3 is TGCGCCAGCAGCGGGGGACAGGGTGCGGAGACCCAGTACTTC.

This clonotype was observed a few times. The CDR3 loop is CASSPYDRRKNIQYF. The CDR3 nucleotides read TGCGCCAGCAGCCCGTATGACAGGCGGAAAAACATTCAGTACTTC. This chain joins TRBV4-3 and TRBJ2-4; perhaps TRBD1 as D (6 bases). Trimming took 4 bases from V and 4 from J, leaving 14 bases between them. Germline assignment: CDR1 LGHNA and CDR2 YSLEER. There are 15 residues in the CDR3.

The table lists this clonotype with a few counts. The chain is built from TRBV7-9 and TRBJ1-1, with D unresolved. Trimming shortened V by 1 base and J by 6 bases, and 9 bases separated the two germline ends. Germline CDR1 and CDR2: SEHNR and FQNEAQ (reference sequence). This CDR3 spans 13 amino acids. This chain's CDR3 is CASSLGWEAEAFF. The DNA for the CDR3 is TGTGCCAGCAGCTTAGGTTGGGAAGCTGAAGCTTTCTTT. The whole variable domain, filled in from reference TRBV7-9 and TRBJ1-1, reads DTGVSQNPRHKITKRGQNVTFRCDPISEHNRLYWYRQTLGQGPEFLTYFQNEAQLEKSRLLSDRFSAERPKGSFSTLEIQRTEQGDSAMYLCASSLGWEAEAFFGQGTRLTVV.

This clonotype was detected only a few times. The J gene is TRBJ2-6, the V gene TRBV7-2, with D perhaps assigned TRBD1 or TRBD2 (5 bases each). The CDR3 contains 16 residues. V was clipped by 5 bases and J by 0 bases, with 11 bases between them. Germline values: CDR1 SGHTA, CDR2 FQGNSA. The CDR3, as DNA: TGTGCCAGCAGCCTAGTTGGGGGCTCTGGGGCCAACGTCCTGACTTTC. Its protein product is CASSLVGGSGANVLTF. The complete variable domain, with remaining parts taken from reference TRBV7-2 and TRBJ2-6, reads GAGVSQSPSNKVTEKGKDVELRCDPISGHTALYWYRQSLGQGLEFLIYFQGNSAPDKSGLPSDRFSAERTGGSVSTLTIQRTQQEDSAVYLCASSLVGGSGANVLTFGAGSRLTVL.

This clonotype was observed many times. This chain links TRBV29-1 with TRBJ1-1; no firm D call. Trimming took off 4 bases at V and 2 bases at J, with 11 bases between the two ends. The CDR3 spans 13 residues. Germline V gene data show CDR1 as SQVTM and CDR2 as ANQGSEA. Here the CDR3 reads CSVALLGNTEAFF. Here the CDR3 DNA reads TGCAGCGTTGCCCTCTTGGGTAACACTGAAGCTTTCTTT.

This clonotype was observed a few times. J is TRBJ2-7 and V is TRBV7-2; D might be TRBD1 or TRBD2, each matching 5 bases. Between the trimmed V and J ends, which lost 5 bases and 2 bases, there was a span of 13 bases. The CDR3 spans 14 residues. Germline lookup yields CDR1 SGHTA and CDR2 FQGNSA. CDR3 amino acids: CASSRGTGTYEQYF. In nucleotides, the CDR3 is TGTGCCAGCAGCCGAGGGACGGGGACCTACGAGCAGTACTTC.

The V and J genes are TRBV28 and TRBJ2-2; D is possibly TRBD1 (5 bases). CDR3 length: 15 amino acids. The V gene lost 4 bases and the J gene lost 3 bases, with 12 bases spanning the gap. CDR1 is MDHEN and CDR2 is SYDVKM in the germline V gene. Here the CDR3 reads CASSYVQGHTGELFF. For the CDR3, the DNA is TGTGCCAGCAGTTACGTCCAGGGCCACACCGGGGAGCTGTTTTTT.

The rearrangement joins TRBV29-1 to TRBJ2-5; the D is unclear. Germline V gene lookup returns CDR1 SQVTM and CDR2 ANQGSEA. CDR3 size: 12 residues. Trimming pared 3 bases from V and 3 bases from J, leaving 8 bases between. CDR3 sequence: CSVETDKETQYF. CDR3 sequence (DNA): TGCAGCGTTGAGACCGATAAAGAGACCCAGTACTTC.

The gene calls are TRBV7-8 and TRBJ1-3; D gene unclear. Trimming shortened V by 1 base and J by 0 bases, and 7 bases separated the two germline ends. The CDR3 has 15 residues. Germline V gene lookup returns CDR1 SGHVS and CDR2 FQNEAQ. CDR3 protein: CASSLVGYSGNTIYF. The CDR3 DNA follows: TGTGCCAGCAGCTTAGTCGGCTACTCTGGAAACACCATATATTTT. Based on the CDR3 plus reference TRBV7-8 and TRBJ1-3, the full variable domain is GAGVSQSPRYKVAKRGQDVALRCDPISGHVSLFWYQQALGQGPEFLTYFQNEAQLDKSGLPSDRFFAERPEGSVSTLKIQRTQQEDSAVYLCASSLVGYSGNTIYFGEGSWLTVV.

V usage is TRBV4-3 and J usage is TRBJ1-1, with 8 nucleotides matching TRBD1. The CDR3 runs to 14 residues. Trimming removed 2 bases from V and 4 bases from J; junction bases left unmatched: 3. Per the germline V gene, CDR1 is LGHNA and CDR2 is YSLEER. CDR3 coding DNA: TGCGCCAGCAGCCAATATACAGGGGGCACTGAAGCTTTCTTT. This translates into CASSQYTGGTEAFF.